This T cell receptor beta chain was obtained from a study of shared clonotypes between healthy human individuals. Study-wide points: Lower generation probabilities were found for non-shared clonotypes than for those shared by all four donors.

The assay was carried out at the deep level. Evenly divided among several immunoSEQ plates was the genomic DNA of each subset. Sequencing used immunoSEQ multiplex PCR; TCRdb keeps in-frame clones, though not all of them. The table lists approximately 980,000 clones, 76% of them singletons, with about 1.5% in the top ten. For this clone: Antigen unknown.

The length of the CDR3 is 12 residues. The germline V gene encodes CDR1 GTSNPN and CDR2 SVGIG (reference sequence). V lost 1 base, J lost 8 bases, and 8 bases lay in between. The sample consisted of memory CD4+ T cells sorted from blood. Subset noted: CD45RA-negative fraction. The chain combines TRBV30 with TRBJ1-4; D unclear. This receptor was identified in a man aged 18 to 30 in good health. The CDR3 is CAWSGQAEKLFF. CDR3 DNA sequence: TGTGCCTGGAGTGGTCAGGCGGAAAAACTGTTTTTT.